This T cell receptor beta chain is from a study of blood T cell repertoires in COVID-19. The germline V gene has CDR1 LNHDA and CDR2 SQIVND (reference sequence). V lost 6 bases, J lost 1 base, and 13 bases lay in between. This CDR3 is 14 amino acids long. Only in-frame clones appear in the TCRdb table, and some are missing; sequencing was by immunoSEQ multiplex PCR. The table includes more than 70,000 clones, over 75% detected once. This clonotype was sampled from a man aged 50-60 years with active COVID-19. The sample taken for sequencing was peripheral blood. The V gene is TRBV19, the J gene TRBJ2-7; tentative D call: TRBD1 (5 bases). CDR3 coding DNA: TGTGCCAGTAGGCAGACAGCTAGATCCTACGAGCAGTACTTC. Translating gives CASRQTARSYEQYF.